This TCR beta chain was recovered during a study of beta chain features in type 1 diabetes listed by TCRdb under 2018. Concerning the study at large: Mean age, gender distribution, total cell number and subset yield did not differ between patients and healthy donors. A total of over 90,000,000 sorted cells were examined across all samples, and a strong correlation was observed between cell number per subset and RNA yield. The study compared TCRB repertoires of sorted circulating CD4+ T cell subsets between recently diagnosed type 1 diabetes patients and matched healthy donors. Regulatory and stem cell-like memory subsets were obtained from only 8 patients and about 8 healthy donors, while naive and central memory subsets were obtained from all 30 or so donors. The paper's findings and limits, for the study overall: The naive, central memory and regulatory TCRB repertoires appeared to resemble one another more closely among patients than among healthy donors. HLA sub-analyses involved small numbers of individuals, so any influence of HLA type on TCRB rearrangement remained unresolved. At VDJ recombination sites, patients with type 1 diabetes made fewer insertions and deleted more nucleotides, a pattern implying thymic rearrangement abnormalities. Shorter templates might be favored by PCR, yet because patient and control samples were amplified and corrected together, any such skew would affect both groups equally. Type 1 diabetes patients showed a moderate but significant shortening of TCRB CDR3 length in all four CD4+ subsets. Because cDNA was sequenced instead of genomic DNA, highly expressing activated cells could be over-represented, though the groups showed no difference in activation or CD3 levels.

All of the isolated RNA was reverse transcribed with the High Capacity cDNA Reverse Transcription Kit, so expressed TCRB transcripts were sequenced. Deep immunoSEQ sequencing was applied to naive, central memory and regulatory T cell samples, giving an average of roughly 3.6 million total reads per sample. Sorted cells were lysed in RLT buffer, and RNA was extracted using DNase-treated RNeasy Micro or Mini kits according to cell number. To prevent cross-contamination, each cell subset was processed individually, whereas patient and healthy donor samples were processed jointly. The immunoSEQ multiplex PCR was used to amplify TCRB sequences from cDNA, generating 87-bp fragments that spanned the CDR3 region. Amplicons were sequenced on the Illumina HiSeq platform. The authors' analysis ran thus. Synthetic template baselines were used to correct PCR bias computationally, reads within Hamming distance 2 were collapsed, and singletons that could not be merged were discarded. By aligning reads against IMGT, V, D and J genes, CDR3 length, and insertions or deletions at six rearrangement sites were assigned. Clonotype counts were normalized to sorted cell number within each subset before computing true diversity and Gini coefficients with the tcR R package. The overlap coefficient, calculated on TCRB nucleotide sequences, was used to quantify repertoire sharing. TCRdb obtained this table from immuneACCESS and retained in-frame rearrangements with V and J assigned. These tables miss some clones; where compared with another copy, unresolved V genes account for less than half of the shortfall, and the remainder is unexplained. D and trimming were read from the DNA, whereas the V and J calls and clone size are those reported in that table. Across this sample there are about 210,000 clones, with roughly a tenth seen only once. The ten largest clones capture roughly 1.4% of the sample.

There are many counts of this clone. The target of this receptor is not known. No much larger clone is present one base from it, and per-base qualities are unavailable. Each donor gave one peripheral blood draw, roughly 0.11 L on average, collected into heparinised tubes. A BD FACSAria II and a panel including CD45RO, CCR7, CD25, CD127, CD95 and CD27 were used to sort naive, central memory, regulatory and stem cell-like memory CD4+ T cells. Purity was above 95% for every sorted population. PBMCs were isolated right away by Lymphoprep density gradient centrifugation and were stained directly, without culture. Samples were stained and sorted in pairs, with one healthy donor and one patient per experiment, so that batch effects were minimized. Its CDR3 holds 14 amino acids, cysteine through phenylalanine. Just CDR3 DNA is preserved here, 42 bases in frame from base 1. The germline V gene supplies CDR1 SGHNT and CDR2 YENEEA. Trimming at the junction amounts to 1 base on V and 1 base on J, and the germline ends lie 4 bases apart.

The chain is made from TRBV11-3 and TRBJ2-2; the D gene is unclear. The sample taken for sequencing was central memory CD4+ T cells from blood. This TCR derives from a man younger than 30 in good health. The nucleotide sequence reads TGTGCCAGCAGCTTAGGTCAGAACACCGGGGAGCTGTTTTTT. It specifies CASSLGQNTGELFF.